Sequencing of this TCR beta chain was carried out in a study of response to subunit inactivated influenza vaccine. This CDR3 comprises 20 residues. J lost 2 bases, V lost 2 bases, and 11 bases had no gene match. This clonotype turned up a few times. TCRdb analysed the RT-PCR reads with MiXCR anew, one entry per CDR3 protein. The repertoire holds 450,000 to 700,000 distinct CDR3 sequences, approximately 14% seen once, with roughly 10% in the top ten. The chain carries TRBV6-7 and TRBJ2-6, with 11 bases that match TRBD1. TRBV6-7 is an ORF; its function is uncertain. The starting material was PBMCs from blood, obtained roughly 12 days after vaccination. This clonotype was sampled from a man aged 45-65 years who received an inactivated influenza vaccine. The CDR3 DNA reads TGTGCCAGCAGTTACCGTGGACAGGGGGCGCGGATGGCTGGGGCCAACGTCCTGACTTTC. Translating gives CASSYRGQGARMAGANVLTF.